The 3 T cell receptor beta chains below come from one sample, sequenced in a study of blood T cell repertoires in COVID-19. The method was immunoSEQ multiplex PCR; TCRdb's version includes in-frame clones alone and lacks a portion of them. This table has 200,000 to 250,000 clones, roughly four fifths appearing once. Sequencing was carried out using PBMCs or T cells enriched from blood (not recorded which). Every receptor here comes from a middle-aged man who had recovered from COVID-19.

The CDR3 sequence: CASSLGAGTYGYTF. CDR3 bases: TGTGCCAGCAGCTTGGGGGCGGGCACCTATGGCTACACCTTC. The chain carries TRBV5-6 and TRBJ1-2; D call uncertain. Germline values: CDR1 SGHDT, CDR2 YYEEEE. Trimming shortened V by 0 bases and J by 4 bases, and 10 bases separated the two germline ends. CDR3 length equals 14 residues. The whole variable domain, filled in from reference TRBV5-6 and TRBJ1-2, reads DAGVTQSPTHLIKTRGQQVTLRCSPKSGHDTVSWYQQALGQGPQFIFQYYEEEERQRGNFPDRFSGHQFPNYSSELNVNALLLGDSALYLCASSLGAGTYGYTFGSGTRLTVV.

V gene TRBV3-1 (or the pseudogene TRBV3-2) combines with J gene TRBJ1-2; D possibly corresponds to TRBD1 (5 bases). This CDR3 is 13 amino acids long. Germline CDR1 and CDR2: LGHDT and YNNKEL (reference sequence). V gave up 5 bases and J gave up 8 bases, with 15 bases separating them. The CDR3: CASSLLGAQGYTF. CDR3 sequence (DNA): TGTGCCAGCAGCTTGCTAGGGGCGCAGGGCTACACCTTC.

The genes are TRBV18 and TRBJ1-2, with D possibly being TRBD1 (6 bases). V lost 6 bases and J 2 bases, leaving 22 bases between the germline ends. Looked up from germline, CDR1 is KGHSH and CDR2 is LQKENI. The CDR3 has 17 residues. In DNA form, the CDR3 reads TGTGCCAGCTCCGCTTCATCGACATTGGGGGCAAACTATGGCTACACCTTC. Translated: CASSASSTLGANYGYTF.